A single sample is the source of the 13 T cell receptor beta chains below, sequenced in a study of cytomegalovirus exposure and HLA in healthy donors. The PCR was carried out with 60 Vbeta primers and 13 Jbeta primers. Clones were sequenced by immunoSEQ multiplex PCR, and TCRdb holds only the in-frame ones, with some missing. The sample has approximately 210,000 clones, more than 75% seen once; the top ten hold approximately 6.5%. The specimen was PBMCs. The receptors shown here come from a man aged 40-55 years in good health and CMV-seropositive.

V is TRBV27 and J is TRBJ2-3; 7 positions agree with TRBD1. V was pared by 4 bases and J by 2 bases, with 6 bases of the junction left unmatched. Germline CDR1 MNHEY, CDR2 SMNVEV (reference sequence). The length of the CDR3 is 15 residues. The CDR3 sequence is CASSSRQGYTDTQYF. CDR3 DNA: TGTGCCAGCAGTTCCCGACAGGGATACACAGATACGCAGTATTTT.

This clone was picked up one time. This sequence joins TRBV5-1 and TRBJ2-1, with TRBD2 identical over 8 bases. Trimming took 5 bases from V and 4 from J; bases not matched to a gene: 5. This CDR3 is 14 amino acids long. CDR1 and CDR2 (germline): SGHRS, YFSETQ. The CDR3 region is CASRFSGTYNEQFF. The CDR3 DNA follows: TGCGCCAGCAGATTTAGCGGGACTTACAATGAGCAGTTCTTC.

The CDR3 DNA reads TGCAGCGCCGGCCCGGGACTCATCAGAAACTATGGCTACACCTTC. It translates to CSAGPGLIRNYGYTF. The chain couples TRBV29-1 to TRBJ1-2; the D gene is possibly TRBD1 (5 bases). The CDR3 covers 15 residues. Germline V lookup: CDR1 SQVTM, CDR2 ANQGSEA. V was shortened by 7 bases and J by 2 bases, with 20 bases between the two germline ends.

This clone was counted a few times. J is TRBJ2-7 and V is TRBV2; 13 bases align to TRBD2. The V and J ends lost 6 bases and 3 bases, in that order; junction bases with no gene match: 2. This CDR3 is built from 14 residues. Germline assignment: CDR1 SNHLY and CDR2 FYNNEI. For the CDR3, the DNA is TGTGCCAGCAGAGGACTAGCGGGAGTCTACGAGCAGTACTTC. This codes for CASRGLAGVYEQYF.

The gene calls are TRBV30 and TRBJ2-1; 9 positions match TRBD2. Germline CDR1 and CDR2: GTSNPN and SVGIG (reference sequence). V shed 1 base and J 7 bases; nucleotides not matched to a gene: 11. This CDR3 is 16 amino acids long. Written as DNA, the CDR3 is TGTGCCTGGAGTGGGGGCGGGAGGGCCCGGGAGAATGAGCAGTTCTTC. The encoded protein is CAWSGGGRARENEQFF.

The table lists this clone with a count of one. This sequence joins TRBV15 and TRBJ2-5; weak D call: TRBD2 (5 bases). The V end was cut by 1 base, the J end by 5 bases, with 11 bases between. The length of the CDR3 is 14 residues. CDR1 and CDR2 (germline): LNHNV, YYDKDF (reference sequence). This CDR3 reads CATSRGVSVETQYF. The DNA for the CDR3 is TGTGCCACCAGCAGAGGTGTTAGCGTGGAGACCCAGTACTTC.

The sample holds many counts of this clone. Other DNA sequences of this sample code for an identical CDR3. This chain links TRBV5-1 with TRBJ1-1; 7 bases align to TRBD1. Germline trimming cut 4 bases from V and 1 base from J; bases unmatched to any gene: 4. The length of the CDR3 is 14 residues. Germline CDR1 is SGHRS and CDR2 is YFSETQ. CDR3 coding DNA: TGCGCCAGCAGCCCCACAGGGGCGAACACTGAAGCTTTCTTT. Protein: CASSPTGANTEAFF. Based on the CDR3 plus reference TRBV5-1 and TRBJ1-1, the full variable domain is KAGVTQTPRYLIKTRGQQVTLSCSPISGHRSVSWYQQTPGQGLQFLFEYFSETQRNKGNFPGRFSGRQFSNSRSEMNVSTLELGDSALYLCASSPTGANTEAFFGQGTRLTVV.

J is TRBJ1-1 and V is TRBV12-5, with 7 bases aligning to TRBD1. CDR1 is LGHNT, CDR2 FRNRAP, per germline. V shed 1 base, J shed 1 base, and the junction held 3 bases outside the gene matches. The CDR3 covers 15 residues. CDR3 protein: CASGLDNRGNTEAFF. DNA for the CDR3: TGTGCTAGTGGTTTGGATAACAGGGGGAACACTGAAGCTTTCTTT.

The chain joins TRBV4-1 to TRBJ1-4; TRBD1 agrees at 10 bases. Germline trimming cut 5 bases from V and 5 bases from J; bases unmatched to any gene: 5. Germline V lookup: CDR1 MGHRA, CDR2 YSYEKL. The CDR3 totals 15 residues. CDR3 protein: CASSAPGQGNEKLFF. The CDR3 nucleotides read TGCGCCAGCAGCGCGCCGGGACAGGGGAATGAAAAACTGTTTTTT.

This clone came up once. The chain recombines TRBV10-3 with TRBJ1-1; no clear D gene. V lost 8 bases and J 2 bases, leaving 18 bases between the germline ends. Germline V gene data show CDR1 as ENHRY and CDR2 as SYGVKD. The CDR3 is made up of 15 amino acids. This CDR3 reads CAIRLSGSDNTEAFF. The CDR3 DNA follows: TGTGCCATCCGCCTAAGTGGGAGTGATAACACTGAAGCTTTCTTT.

CDR3 protein: CASSIGAGEAGPGELFF. CDR3 sequence (DNA): TGTGCCAGTAGTATAGGTGCCGGGGAGGCAGGGCCCGGGGAGCTGTTTTTT. The V and J genes are TRBV19 and TRBJ2-2; D might be TRBD2 (6 bases). V gave up 1 base and J gave up 6 bases, with 18 bases separating them. Germline V lookup: CDR1 LNHDA, CDR2 SQIVND (reference sequence). The CDR3 covers 17 residues.

The chain is built from TRBV19 and TRBJ2-3, with 7 bases identical to TRBD2. The length of the CDR3 is 14 residues. Germline V gives CDR1 LNHDA, CDR2 SQIVND (reference sequence). V dropped 7 bases and J dropped 0; count of bases not matched to a gene: 4. For the CDR3, the DNA is TGTGCCAGTACGGAGCGGGGTAGCACAGATACGCAGTATTTT. Its protein is CASTERGSTDTQYF.

V usage is TRBV4-2 and J usage is TRBJ2-2; 9 nucleotides match TRBD2. There are 18 residues in the CDR3. The germline V gene encodes CDR1 LGHNA and CDR2 YNFKEQ. V was pared by 0 bases and J by 3 bases, with 8 bases of the junction left unmatched. In nucleotides, the CDR3 is TGTGCCAGCAGCCAAGATCTAGGGCTAGCGGGACACACCGGGGAGCTGTTTTTT. This gives the protein CASSQDLGLAGHTGELFF.